Listed here is a single T cell receptor beta chain. Generated by immunoSEQ multiplex PCR, the TCRdb table keeps only in-frame clones and is missing some. The sample shows 85,000 to 110,000 clones, more than 85% of them seen only once. These data originate in a study of control samples from healthy donors and cancer patients. The CDR3 spans 14 residues. The clonotype comes from a man aged 55-75 years with lung cancer. The rearrangement uses TRBV12-2 and TRBJ1-2. TRBV12-2 is deemed a pseudogene. Sequencing was performed on PBMCs. CDR3 sequence (DNA): TGTGCAAGTCGCTTAGCAAGGGGGGCTGGCGGCTACACCTTC. Encoded protein: CASRLARGAGGYTF.